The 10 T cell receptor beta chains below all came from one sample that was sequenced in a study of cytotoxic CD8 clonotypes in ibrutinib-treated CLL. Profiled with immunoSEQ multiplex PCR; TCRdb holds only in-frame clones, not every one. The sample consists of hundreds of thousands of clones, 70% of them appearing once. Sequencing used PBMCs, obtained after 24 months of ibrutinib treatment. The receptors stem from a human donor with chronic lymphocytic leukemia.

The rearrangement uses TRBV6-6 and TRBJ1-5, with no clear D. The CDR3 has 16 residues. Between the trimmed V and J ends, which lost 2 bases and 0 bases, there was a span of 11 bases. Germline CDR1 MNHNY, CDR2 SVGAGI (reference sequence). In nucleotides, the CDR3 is TGTGCCAGCAGTTACACGGCGGCATATAGCAATCAGCCCCAGCATTTT. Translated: CASSYTAAYSNQPQHF.

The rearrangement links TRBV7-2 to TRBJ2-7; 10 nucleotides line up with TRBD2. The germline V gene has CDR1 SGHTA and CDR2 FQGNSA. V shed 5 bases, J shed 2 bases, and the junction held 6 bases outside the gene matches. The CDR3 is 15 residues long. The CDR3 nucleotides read TGTGCCAGCAGCCAGCGGGAGGGGGGAACCTACGAGCAGTACTTC. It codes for CASSQREGGTYEQYF.

For the CDR3, the DNA is TGTGCCAGCGGGGTACTAGCGGTGTTGGGTACCGGGGAGCTGTTTTTT. This codes for CASGVLAVLGTGELFF. This sequence joins TRBV27 and TRBJ2-2; 8 nucleotides align to TRBD2. Trimming took 8 bases from V and 5 from J; bases not matched to a gene: 13. The CDR3 runs to 16 residues. Germline CDR1 MNHEY, CDR2 SMNVEV (reference sequence).

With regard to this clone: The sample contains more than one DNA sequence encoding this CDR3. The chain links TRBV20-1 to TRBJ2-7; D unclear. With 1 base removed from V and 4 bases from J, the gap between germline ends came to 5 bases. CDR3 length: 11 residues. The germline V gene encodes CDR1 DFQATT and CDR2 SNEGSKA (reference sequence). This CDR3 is CSARGGYEQYF. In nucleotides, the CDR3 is TGCAGTGCTAGAGGGGGATACGAGCAGTACTTC.

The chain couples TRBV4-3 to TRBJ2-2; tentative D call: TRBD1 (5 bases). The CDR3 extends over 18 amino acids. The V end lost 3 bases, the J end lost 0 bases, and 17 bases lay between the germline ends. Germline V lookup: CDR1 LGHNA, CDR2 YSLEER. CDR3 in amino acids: CASSQEIPQTANTGELFF. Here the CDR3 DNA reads TGCGCCAGCAGCCAGGAAATACCACAGACAGCGAACACCGGGGAGCTGTTTTTT.

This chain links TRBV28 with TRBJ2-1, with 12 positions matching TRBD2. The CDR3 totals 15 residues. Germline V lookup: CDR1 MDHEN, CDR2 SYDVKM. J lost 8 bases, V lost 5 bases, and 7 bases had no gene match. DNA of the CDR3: TGTGCCAGCAGTCTAACTAGCGGGAGGCACCATGAGCAGTTCTTC. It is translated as CASSLTSGRHHEQFF.

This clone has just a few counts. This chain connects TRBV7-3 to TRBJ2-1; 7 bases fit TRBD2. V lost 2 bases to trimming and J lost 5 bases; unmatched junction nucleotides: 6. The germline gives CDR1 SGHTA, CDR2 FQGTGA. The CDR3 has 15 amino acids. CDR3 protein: CASSLGLADHNEQFF. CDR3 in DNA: TGTGCCAGCAGCTTAGGGCTAGCGGACCACAATGAGCAGTTCTTC.

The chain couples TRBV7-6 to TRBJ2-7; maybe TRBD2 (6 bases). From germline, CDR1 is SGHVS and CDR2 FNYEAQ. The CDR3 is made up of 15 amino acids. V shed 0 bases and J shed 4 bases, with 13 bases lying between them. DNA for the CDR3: TGTGCCAGCAGCTTAGCGGATGGCGGGAATTACGAGCAGTACTTC. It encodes CASSLADGGNYEQYF.

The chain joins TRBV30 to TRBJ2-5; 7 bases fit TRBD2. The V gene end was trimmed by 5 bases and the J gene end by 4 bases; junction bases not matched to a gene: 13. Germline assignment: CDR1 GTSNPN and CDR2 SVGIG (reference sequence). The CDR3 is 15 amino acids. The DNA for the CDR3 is TGTGCCTGGTCTGGCGGGAGTTCGTTTGGAGAGACCCAGTACTTC. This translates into CAWSGGSSFGETQYF.

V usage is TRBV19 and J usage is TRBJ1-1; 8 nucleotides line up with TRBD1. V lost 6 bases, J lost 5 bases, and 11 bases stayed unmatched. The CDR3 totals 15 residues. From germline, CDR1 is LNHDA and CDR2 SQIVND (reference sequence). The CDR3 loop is CASSRTTGERTEAFF. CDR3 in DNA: TGTGCCAGTAGCCGGACGACAGGGGAGAGGACTGAAGCTTTCTTT.